This TCR beta chain was sequenced during a study of T cells in Graves' hyperthyroidism and ophthalmopathy. Researchers amplified the TCR beta CDR3 regions from RNA transcripts. During a first-round RT-PCR of the TCR CDR3, the HTBI primer set was used. TCRdb re-called the multiplex PCR reads through MiXCR, storing one row per CDR3 protein. The repertoire holds about 560,000 distinct CDR3 sequences, under 60% seen once, with nearly 8.5% in the top ten. This clonotype was picked up a small number of times. V was clipped by 1 base and J by 4 bases, with 13 bases between them. The germline V gene has CDR1 DFQATT and CDR2 SNEGSKA (reference sequence). The CDR3 covers 14 residues.

The receptor was isolated from a woman younger than 30 with Graves' hyperthyroidism. Sequenced material: peripheral blood or thyroid tissue (not recorded which). The chain uses TRBV20-1 and TRBJ1-2; no clear D. The CDR3 DNA reads as TGCAGTGCTAGAGTCCCGGCCTCCGGCTATGGCTACACCTTC. Protein product: CSARVPASGYGYTF.